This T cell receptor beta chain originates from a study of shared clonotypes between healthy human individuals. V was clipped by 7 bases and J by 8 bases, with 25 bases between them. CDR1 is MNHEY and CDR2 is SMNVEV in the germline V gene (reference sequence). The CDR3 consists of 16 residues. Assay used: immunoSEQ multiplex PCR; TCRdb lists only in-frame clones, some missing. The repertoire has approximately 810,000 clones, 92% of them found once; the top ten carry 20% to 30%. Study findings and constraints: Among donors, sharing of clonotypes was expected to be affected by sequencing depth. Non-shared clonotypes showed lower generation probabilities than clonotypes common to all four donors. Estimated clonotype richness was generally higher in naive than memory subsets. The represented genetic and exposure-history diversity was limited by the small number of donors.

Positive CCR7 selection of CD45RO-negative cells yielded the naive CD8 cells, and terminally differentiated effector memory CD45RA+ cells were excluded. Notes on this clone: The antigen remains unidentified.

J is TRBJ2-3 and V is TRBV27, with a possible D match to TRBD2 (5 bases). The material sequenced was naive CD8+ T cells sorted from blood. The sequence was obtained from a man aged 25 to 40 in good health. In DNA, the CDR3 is TGTGCCAGCACCACGAAGGTCCTAACGGGAATTGGTACGCAGTATTTT. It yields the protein CASTTKVLTGIGTQYF.